A single sample gave rise to the 16 T cell receptor beta chains below, sequenced in a study of cytomegalovirus exposure and HLA in healthy donors. The PCR used 60 Vbeta and 13 Jbeta primers. Using immunoSEQ multiplex PCR, the repertoire was profiled, and TCRdb retains in-frame clones only, with some absent. The sample consists of 150,000 to 200,000 clones, approximately 80% of them appearing once. Sequencing was performed on PBMCs. These receptors were taken from a man aged 50 to 59 in good health and CMV-seropositive.

The rearrangement joins TRBV4-2 to TRBJ2-3; 14 bases are a match to TRBD2. This CDR3 contains 20 residues. V dropped 0 bases and J dropped 6; count of bases not matched to a gene: 14. Germline-derived CDR1 and CDR2 are LGHNA and YNFKEQ. The CDR3 DNA follows: TGTGCCAGCAGCCAAGAGGCGGGACTAGCGGGGGCCTCTAGTGTTGATACGCAGTATTTT. Amino acid sequence: CASSQEAGLAGASSVDTQYF.

V usage is TRBV2 and J usage is TRBJ1-1; D not resolved. Trimming pared 6 bases from V and 3 bases from J, leaving 5 bases between. This CDR3 spans 11 amino acids. The germline V gene encodes CDR1 SNHLY and CDR2 FYNNEI. CDR3 region: CASRRDTEAFF. CDR3 nucleotide sequence: TGTGCCAGCAGGAGGGACACTGAAGCTTTCTTT.

This chain uses TRBV7-8 with TRBJ1-4; no clear D gene. Germline CDR1 is SGHVS and CDR2 is FQNEAQ. The CDR3 has 16 residues. Trimming stripped 0 bases from V and 5 bases from J, with 13 bases between. The CDR3 region has the DNA TGTGCCAGCAGCTTAGCGAGACAAACCACAAATGAAAAACTGTTTTTT. This gives the protein CASSLARQTTNEKLFF.

This sequence joins TRBV7-6 and TRBJ2-3; weak D call: TRBD2 (5 bases). Looked up from germline, CDR1 is SGHVS and CDR2 is FNYEAQ. V was pared by 4 bases and J by 4 bases, with 12 bases between. This CDR3 is 14 amino acids long. The CDR3 DNA follows: TGTGCCAGCAGCTCACTGGCCGGGGCAGATACGCAGTATTTT. Its translation: CASSSLAGADTQYF.

There are a few counts of this clone. The genes are TRBV4-3 and TRBJ2-7, with 10 nucleotides matching TRBD1. In germline, CDR1 is LGHNA, CDR2 YSLEER. Trimming took 1 base from V and 9 from J; bases not matched to a gene: 15. CDR3 length: 17 residues. DNA of the CDR3: TGCGCCAGCAGCCAAGTAGCCTCAGACAGGGGGCAGAGTACGCAGTACTTC. Translated: CASSQVASDRGQSTQYF.

There are a few counts of this clone. The V gene is TRBV7-2, the J gene TRBJ2-7; possible D gene TRBD1, 6 bases. The V and J ends lost 5 bases and 0 bases respectively, with 14 bases between them. Germline CDR1 SGHTA, CDR2 FQGNSA. CDR3 length: 15 amino acids. This chain's CDR3 is CASSPDRYSSYEQYF. DNA for the CDR3: TGTGCCAGCAGCCCCGACAGGTACAGCTCCTACGAGCAGTACTTC.

The V and J genes are TRBV28 and TRBJ2-2, with a weak D call TRBD2 (5 bases). The length of the CDR3 is 15 residues. Germline-derived CDR1 and CDR2 are MDHEN and SYDVKM. The V gene lost 7 bases and the J gene lost 6 bases, with 18 bases spanning the gap. The CDR3 DNA reads as TGTGCCAGCACGGCTAGCATGACATTAGCCGGGGAGCTGTTTTTT. It specifies CASTASMTLAGELFF.

CDR3 DNA: TGCGCCAGCAGCCCAGGGACAGGGAACACTGAAGCTTTCTTT. Translation: CASSPGTGNTEAFF. V usage is TRBV4-3 and J usage is TRBJ1-1; 8 bases align to TRBD1. The CDR3 is made up of 14 amino acids. The germline gives CDR1 LGHNA, CDR2 YSLEER. Trimming at V came to 4 bases and at J to 1 base, leaving 2 bases not matched to a gene.

The chain is built from TRBV27 and TRBJ1-6, with 7 bases matching TRBD1. CDR1 and CDR2 (germline): MNHEY, SMNVEV (reference sequence). Trimming removed 2 bases from V and 7 bases from J; junction bases left unmatched: 17. The CDR3 is 19 amino acids. The CDR3 coding sequence is TGTGCCAGCAGTTTAATAGGGCCGGAGGGGGCAACTAGCAATTCACCCCTCCACTTT. Protein sequence: CASSLIGPEGATSNSPLHF.

The chain has TRBV10-3 and TRBJ2-7, with TRBD1 matching 8 bases. The CDR3 consists of 11 residues. V lost 4 bases and J lost 13; bases outside the gene matches: 6. Per the germline V gene, CDR1 is ENHRY and CDR2 is SYGVKD. The CDR3 loop is CAISADRDIYF. In nucleotides, the CDR3 is TGTGCCATCAGTGCGGACAGGGACATTTACTTC.

About this clone itself: The identical CDR3 is also encoded by other nucleotide sequences in the sample. CDR3 DNA: TGCGCCAGCAGCTTGGGTGACAGGGGAGAGACCCAGTACTTC. Amino acids: CASSLGDRGETQYF. The chain carries TRBV5-1 and TRBJ2-5; the match to TRBD1 covers 8 bases. After removal of 0 bases from V and 4 bases from J, the junction contained 2 bases not matched to a gene. In germline, CDR1 is SGHRS, CDR2 YFSETQ. The CDR3 is 14 residues long.

The chain combines TRBV29-1 with TRBJ2-5; D is perhaps TRBD1 (5 bases). The CDR3 contains 12 residues. V was shortened by 6 bases and J by 4 bases, with 12 bases between the two germline ends. Germline-derived CDR1 and CDR2 are SQVTM and ANQGSEA. The CDR3 spells CSVDISRETQYF. DNA for the CDR3: TGCAGCGTGGACATTTCAAGAGAGACCCAGTACTTC.

Worth noting for this clone: Distinct nucleotide sequences in the sample also encode this CDR3. The chain uses TRBV6-5 and TRBJ1-2; 8 nucleotides agree with TRBD1. The germline V gene has CDR1 MNHEY and CDR2 SVGAGI. The V gene end was trimmed by 6 bases and the J gene end by 4 bases; junction bases not matched to a gene: 4. The CDR3 covers 13 residues. The CDR3 DNA reads TGTGCCAGCAGCCTAGACAGGGGCTATGGCTACACCTTC. Translated, it gives CASSLDRGYGYTF.

This rearrangement joins TRBV2 to TRBJ1-4; D is perhaps TRBD1 (6 bases). Trimming removed 5 bases at V and 0 bases at J, with 10 bases between. Germline CDR1 SNHLY, CDR2 FYNNEI. The CDR3 has 15 amino acids. The CDR3 coding sequence is TGTGCCAGCAGTACGAGACAGGCAACTAATGAAAAACTGTTTTTT. Amino acids: CASSTRQATNEKLFF.

This clone was recorded once. The chain employs TRBV2 and TRBJ2-1, with 7 bases aligning to TRBD1. The V gene's germline CDR1 is SNHLY and CDR2 FYNNEI. This CDR3 contains 18 residues. V was clipped by 0 bases and J by 4 bases; unmatched bases: 12. DNA of the CDR3: TGTGCCAGCAGTGAAGCGCCTTCCGGGACAGCTTTTTACAATGAGCAGTTCTTC. Its protein is CASSEAPSGTAFYNEQFF.

The chain has TRBV2 and TRBJ1-6; 7 bases map to TRBD1. J lost 7 bases, V lost 7 bases, and 7 bases had no gene match. Germline V gene data show CDR1 as SNHLY and CDR2 as FYNNEI. The CDR3 has 14 residues. The CDR3 region is CASNLGTANSPLHF. The DNA for the CDR3 is TGTGCCAGCAATCTGGGGACAGCCAATTCACCCCTCCACTTT.